This entry lists 28 T cell receptor beta chains sequenced from one sample in a study of OX40 agonist ivuxolimab in advanced cancers. TCRdb's table, derived via immunoSEQ multiplex PCR, lists solely in-frame clones and lacks some. The table lists 55,000 to 80,000 clones, more than 90% of them singletons. This specimen consisted of CD4+ or CD8+ T cells sorted from blood, obtained in a trial of the OX40 agonist ivuxolimab. The source of these receptors is an adult with an advanced solid tumor such as melanoma, head and neck, liver or kidney cancer.

J is TRBJ2-5 and V is TRBV10-1; D is ambiguous. Germline values: CDR1 WNHNN, CDR2 SYGVQD (reference sequence). The CDR3 is made up of 12 amino acids. V lost 10 bases and J 5 bases, leaving 14 bases between the germline ends. The CDR3 spells CATRSPVETQYF. The CDR3 DNA is TGCGCCACCAGAAGTCCTGTGGAGACCCAGTACTTC.

This sequence joins TRBV6-5 and TRBJ2-7; D possibly corresponds to TRBD1 (6 bases). The CDR3 extends over 14 amino acids. V was cut by 4 bases and J by 3 bases, with 13 bases left in between. The V gene's germline CDR1 is MNHEY and CDR2 SVGAGI. The CDR3 coding sequence is TGTGCCAGCAGTTCTCACAGGGAGAGCTACGAGCAGTACTTC. It encodes CASSSHRESYEQYF.

This clone was recorded only once. The gene calls are TRBV5-8 and TRBJ1-1; possible D gene TRBD1, 6 bases. The CDR3 runs to 14 residues. CDR1 and CDR2 (germline): SGHTS, YDEGEE. Trimming cost V 5 bases and J 7 bases, with 18 bases left between them. The CDR3 nucleotides are TGTGCCAGCAGGTTTTCCGGGACACCTATTGAAGCTTTCTTT. This sequence encodes CASRFSGTPIEAFF. Complete variable domain (other parts from reference TRBV5-8 and TRBJ1-1): EAGVTQSPTHLIKTRGQQATLRCSPISGHTSVYWYQQALGLGLQFLLWYDEGEERNRGNFPPRFSGRQFPNYSSELNVNALELEDSALYLCASRFSGTPIEAFFGQGTRLTVV.

The chain couples TRBV2 to TRBJ2-1; 9 bases map to TRBD1. Germline V lookup: CDR1 SNHLY, CDR2 FYNNEI. This CDR3 comprises 14 residues. V was pared by 6 bases and J by 7 bases, with 7 bases of the junction left unmatched. CDR3 sequence: CASRAGTGINEQFF. The CDR3 DNA reads as TGTGCCAGCAGGGCGGGGACAGGGATTAATGAGCAGTTCTTC.

The rearrangement joins TRBV7-2 to TRBJ1-1; D is ambiguous. Germline V gives CDR1 SGHTA, CDR2 FQGNSA. The CDR3 runs 15 residues. The V end lost 4 bases, the J end lost 1 base, and 13 bases lay between the germline ends. For the CDR3, the DNA is TGTGCCAGCAGCTCAGCGTGGGCCCAGAACACTGAAGCTTTCTTT. Its translation is CASSSAWAQNTEAFF.

The rearrangement uses TRBV7-6 and TRBJ2-7; D unresolved. The germline V gene has CDR1 SGHVS and CDR2 FNYEAQ. Trimming left V 1 base short and J 3 bases short, with 10 bases between. The CDR3 is 14 amino acids. CDR3 nucleotide sequence: TGTGCCAGCAGCTTAGATCAGTCCCACTACGAGCAGTACTTC. Its translation is CASSLDQSHYEQYF. The full variable domain, rest sourced from reference TRBV7-6 and TRBJ2-7, is GAGVSQSPRYKVTKRGQDVALRCDPISGHVSLYWYRQALGQGPEFLTYFNYEAQQDKSGLPNDRFSAERPEGSISTLTIQRTEQRDSAMYRCASSLDQSHYEQYFGPGTRLTVT.

The CDR3 is CAQKTAGFNEKLFF. The CDR3 DNA follows: TGTGCCCAGAAGACAGCCGGGTTTAATGAAAAACTGTTTTTT. The chain links TRBV30 to TRBJ1-4; TRBD1 is a possible D gene (5 bases). Trimming shortened V by 8 bases and J by 4 bases, and 17 bases separated the two germline ends. The germline CDR1 and CDR2 sequences are GTSNPN and SVGIG (reference sequence). This CDR3 spans 14 amino acids.

This clone was seen once. The chain joins TRBV6-1 to TRBJ1-4; D is ambiguous. Germline-derived CDR1 and CDR2 are MNHNS and SASEGT. V was trimmed by 1 base and J by 8 bases, leaving 14 bases between them. The CDR3 is made up of 15 amino acids. The CDR3 DNA is TGTGCCAGCAGTGAAGATGGGATAGGTTGGGAAAAACTGTTTTTT. Protein: CASSEDGIGWEKLFF.

The chain combines TRBV5-1 with TRBJ1-1; D perhaps matches TRBD1 (6 bases). Germline CDR1 is SGHRS and CDR2 is YFSETQ. This CDR3 is 15 amino acids long. V lost 4 bases, J lost 3 bases, and 16 bases lay in between. In nucleotides, the CDR3 is TGCGCCAGCAGCCCTGGGGTGGGGGCTGACACTGAAGCTTTCTTT. Amino acid sequence: CASSPGVGADTEAFF.

The J gene is TRBJ1-3, the V gene TRBV11-3; 7 bases are a match to TRBD1. CDR1 and CDR2 from the germline V gene are SGHNT and YENEEA. The CDR3 sequence is 14 residues long. V shed 2 bases, J shed 3 bases, and the junction held 1 base outside the gene matches. CDR3 amino acids: CASSLQGGGNTIYF. The CDR3 DNA sequence: TGTGCCAGCAGCTTACAGGGGGGTGGAAACACCATATATTTT.

The chain uses TRBV10-2 and TRBJ2-5; 14 nucleotides line up with TRBD2. CDR3 length: 17 amino acids. J was trimmed by 1 base and V by 6 bases; bases with no gene match: 7. Germline lookup yields CDR1 WSHSY and CDR2 SAAADI. CDR3 bases: TGCGCCAGCAGGGGGACTAGCGGGGGCCCCCGCCAAGAGACCCAGTACTTC. Translating it yields CASRGTSGGPRQETQYF.

This chain links TRBV10-3 with TRBJ2-5; D is uncertain. The germline V gene has CDR1 ENHRY and CDR2 SYGVKD. V was pared by 0 bases and J by 2 bases, with 4 bases between. CDR3 length: 13 residues. CDR3 amino acids: CAISESSQETQYF. The CDR3 DNA sequence: TGTGCCATCAGTGAGTCTTCTCAAGAGACCCAGTACTTC.

This clone has just one count. The V call is TRBV18, the J call TRBJ1-1; 11 bases line up with TRBD1. This CDR3 contains 17 residues. The germline V gene encodes CDR1 KGHSH and CDR2 LQKENI. Trimming removed 3 bases from V and 3 bases from J; junction bases left unmatched: 9. CDR3 amino acids: CASSPRDRGWTDTEAFF. CDR3 DNA sequence: TGTGCCAGCTCACCCCGGGACAGGGGGTGGACTGACACTGAAGCTTTCTTT.

The V and J genes are TRBV15 and TRBJ2-5; D call uncertain. With 0 bases removed from V and 1 base from J, the gap between germline ends came to 6 bases. Germline loops: CDR1 LNHNV, CDR2 YYDKDF (reference sequence). The CDR3 sequence is 14 residues long. In nucleotides, the CDR3 is TGTGCCACCAGCAGAGATACCAGCCAAGAGACCCAGTACTTC. This encodes CATSRDTSQETQYF.

The chain employs TRBV2 and TRBJ2-1; 10 bases match TRBD2. Germline CDR1 reads SNHLY; CDR2 reads FYNNEI. V lost 5 bases and J lost 4; bases outside the gene matches: 17. The CDR3 sequence is 19 residues long. CDR3 bases: TGTGCCAGCAGTCAAGACCGACCTCTAGTAGCGGGGGGTTACAATGAGCAGTTCTTC. Amino acid sequence: CASSQDRPLVAGGYNEQFF.

This clone was found once. The chain uses TRBV6-5 and TRBJ1-2; no reliable D call. The CDR3 spans 16 residues. Germline lookup yields CDR1 MNHEY and CDR2 SVGAGI. The V end was cut by 3 bases, the J end by 6 bases, with 20 bases between. The CDR3 DNA reads as TGTGCCAGCAGTTATATTCCGGCACCGGATGGGGATGGCTACACCTTC. Amino acid sequence: CASSYIPAPDGDGYTF.

The rearrangement joins TRBV6-1 to TRBJ1-4; TRBD1 aligns across 7 bases. In germline, CDR1 is MNHNS, CDR2 SASEGT. V dropped 1 base and J dropped 7; count of bases not matched to a gene: 6. There are 15 residues in the CDR3. CDR3 protein: CASSEDGSGGEKLFF. CDR3 nucleotides: TGTGCCAGCAGTGAAGACGGCTCAGGGGGTGAAAAACTGTTTTTT.

V usage is TRBV10-2 and J usage is TRBJ1-2, with 8 positions matching TRBD1. The CDR3 covers 16 residues. Germline CDR1 WSHSY, CDR2 SAAADI. Losses at the gene ends were 0 bases for V and 8 bases for J; bases not matched to a gene: 11. Written as DNA, the CDR3 is TGCGCCAGCAGTGAGTCCAGGACAGGGATCATCCGGGGCTACACCTTC. It yields the protein CASSESRTGIIRGYTF.

The CDR3 spells CASSRGQGATGAFF. Written as DNA, the CDR3 is TGCGCCAGCAGCCGCGGACAGGGGGCTACGGGGGCTTTCTTT. The chain couples TRBV5-1 to TRBJ1-1, with TRBD1 identical over 11 bases. This CDR3 spans 14 amino acids. Germline loops: CDR1 SGHRS, CDR2 YFSETQ. With 4 bases clipped from V and 11 bases from J, the junction kept 10 bases outside the gene matches.

This rearrangement joins TRBV11-2 to TRBJ2-2; unclear D gene. CDR1 SGHAT and CDR2 FQNNGV come from the germline V gene. The germline V and J ends were trimmed by 1 base and 1 base, with 4 bases remaining between them. The CDR3 totals 14 residues. CDR3 protein: CASSLVRNTGELFF. The CDR3 nucleotides are TGTGCCAGCAGCTTAGTCAGGAACACCGGGGAGCTGTTTTTT.

The chain uses TRBV15 and TRBJ1-5; 8 bases match TRBD1. Trimming removed 5 bases from V and 6 bases from J; junction bases left unmatched: 9. The CDR3 is 15 amino acids. Germline CDR1 reads LNHNV; CDR2 reads YYDKDF (reference sequence). The CDR3 DNA reads TGTGCCACCAGCTATCAAGGACAGGGTAGTCAGCCCCAGCATTTT. It yields the protein CATSYQGQGSQPQHF.

This clone was counted between two and nine times. This rearrangement joins TRBV5-1 to TRBJ1-1; D is ambiguous. Germline V gives CDR1 SGHRS, CDR2 YFSETQ. This CDR3 comprises 14 residues. V dropped 0 bases and J dropped 1 base, with 7 bases sitting between them. CDR3 bases: TGCGCCAGCAGCTTGGAGCCTACGAACACTGAAGCTTTCTTT. Translated, it gives CASSLEPTNTEAFF.

The J gene is TRBJ2-5, the V gene TRBV7-2; possible D gene TRBD2, 6 bases. The CDR3 is made up of 13 amino acids. Germline V gene data show CDR1 as SGHTA and CDR2 as FQGNSA. Trimming removed 0 bases at V and 11 bases at J, with 13 bases between. CDR3 amino acids: CASSLAPGVEQYF. CDR3 bases: TGTGCCAGCAGCTTAGCTCCGGGGGTGGAGCAGTACTTC.

The chain employs TRBV21-1 and TRBJ2-4; TRBD1 reflects the table's D call only, with no check against the DNA. TRBV21-1 constitutes a pseudogene. There are 16 residues in the CDR3. Written as DNA, the CDR3 is TGTGCCAGCAGCAAAAGGGCAGGGGGAGCCAAAAACATTCAGTACTTC. Protein product: CASSKRAGGAKNIQYF.

The rearrangement uses TRBV5-1 and TRBJ2-3, with 10 bases lining up with TRBD1. Germline V gene sequence: CDR1 SGHRS, CDR2 YFSETQ. This CDR3 comprises 17 residues. The ends lost 3 bases at V and 0 bases at J; junction bases unmatched: 7. The CDR3 nucleotides read TGCGCCAGCAGCTCCGGGACAGGGGCCACCAGCACAGATACGCAGTATTTT. Its protein product is CASSSGTGATSTDTQYF.

The chain is built from TRBV29-1 and TRBJ2-5, with 7 positions matching TRBD2. TRBJ2-7 matches the DNA end more closely, so the J call is doubtful. The length of the CDR3 is 14 residues. Germline loops: CDR1 SQVTM, CDR2 ANQGSEA. CDR3 sequence reads: CSVVAERGWNEQYF. The DNA for the CDR3 is TGCAGCGTTGTGGCCGAGCGGGGTTGGAACGAGCAGTACTTC.

The chain couples TRBV4-2 to TRBJ2-7; TRBD2 might be the D (5 bases). The CDR3 is 16 residues long. CDR1 is LGHNA and CDR2 is YNFKEQ in the germline V gene. V was pared by 5 bases and J by 6 bases, with 23 bases between. This chain's CDR3 is CASSREGSGSWGEQYF. The CDR3 DNA reads TGTGCCAGCAGCAGAGAAGGATCGGGATCTTGGGGCGAGCAGTACTTC.

The CDR3 spells CASSLGSPGIEEQFF. CDR3 nucleotide sequence: TGTGCCAGCAGCCTAGGAAGTCCAGGAATAGAGGAGCAGTTCTTC. The V gene is TRBV11-1, the J gene TRBJ2-1, with D hard to call. CDR1 is SGHAT and CDR2 is FQDESV in the germline V gene (reference sequence). The CDR3 runs to 15 residues. The germline V and J ends were trimmed by 5 bases and 10 bases, with 21 bases remaining between them. The whole variable domain, filled in from reference TRBV11-1 and TRBJ2-1, reads EAEVAQSPRYKITEKSQAVAFWCDPISGHATLYWYRQILGQGPELLVQFQDESVVDDSQLPKDRFSAERLKGVDSTLKIQPAELGDSAMYLCASSLGSPGIEEQFFGPGTRLTVL.